Sequencing of this T cell receptor beta chain was carried out in a study of CXCR3-negative and CXCR3-positive naive CD8 T cells. Across the study: Across all libraries, TRB reads numbered some 140 million, with about 1.5 +/- 0.3 million in each library. Study-level points and caveats: Post-cryopreservation CXCR3 expression was partly diminished, and the bulk of assays employed fresh PBMCs. CXCR3-negative naive cells had less hydrophobic TRB CDR3s than did CXCR3-positive naive cells. Relative to memory CD8+ cells, whose diversity was much lower, both naive subsets had comparably high diversity.

The authors gated naive CD8+ T cells as CD45RO-CCR7+CD27+CD95-. A note on this clonotype: Its antigen is still unknown.

The libraries of TRB cDNA were constructed through 5' RACE using UMI labels. TCRdb derives one entry per CDR3 protein from the 5' RACE reads, leaving out DNA. With some 53,000 distinct CDR3 sequences in the sample, the ten largest clones hold around 0.6%. This sequence originates from a human donor in good health. Some clones in this sample may be carry-over from other donors' samples. The sequencing sample was made of naive CXCR3+ CD8+ T cells from blood. Subset here: CD45RO-CCR7+CD27+CD95- naive CD8+ T cells expressing CXCR3 (TNR3+).

The CDR3 region is CASSYPREGDEQFF. The gene calls are TRBV6-6 and TRBJ2-1; the D call of TRBD2 rests on TCRdb alone, since no DNA is present to check it. The CDR3 totals 14 residues. Germline values: CDR1 MNHNY, CDR2 SVGAGI (reference sequence).